The sequence of this T cell receptor (beta chain) was determined in a study of response to subunit inactivated influenza vaccine. TCRdb redid the calling of the RT-PCR reads with MiXCR, one entry per CDR3 protein. Of roughly 700,000 distinct CDR3 sequences in the sample, approximately 15% were seen once. Trimming cost V 5 bases and J 0 bases; bases outside gene matches: 4. This CDR3 region has 15 residues. Regarding the study as a whole: Each seasonal influenza vaccination, the authors suggested, recruits few new T cells.

For this clonotype: Its antigen is not identified.

The clonotype originates from a man in his fifties or sixties who received an inactivated influenza vaccine. The chain joins TRBV12-3 or TRBV12-4 to TRBJ2-1; 7 nucleotides agree with TRBD1. The sample here was PBMCs from blood, taken 14 days before vaccination. CDR3 residues: CASSTGDVSYNEQFF. DNA of the CDR3: TGTGCCAGCAGTACAGGGGACGTCTCCTACAATGAGCAGTTCTTC.